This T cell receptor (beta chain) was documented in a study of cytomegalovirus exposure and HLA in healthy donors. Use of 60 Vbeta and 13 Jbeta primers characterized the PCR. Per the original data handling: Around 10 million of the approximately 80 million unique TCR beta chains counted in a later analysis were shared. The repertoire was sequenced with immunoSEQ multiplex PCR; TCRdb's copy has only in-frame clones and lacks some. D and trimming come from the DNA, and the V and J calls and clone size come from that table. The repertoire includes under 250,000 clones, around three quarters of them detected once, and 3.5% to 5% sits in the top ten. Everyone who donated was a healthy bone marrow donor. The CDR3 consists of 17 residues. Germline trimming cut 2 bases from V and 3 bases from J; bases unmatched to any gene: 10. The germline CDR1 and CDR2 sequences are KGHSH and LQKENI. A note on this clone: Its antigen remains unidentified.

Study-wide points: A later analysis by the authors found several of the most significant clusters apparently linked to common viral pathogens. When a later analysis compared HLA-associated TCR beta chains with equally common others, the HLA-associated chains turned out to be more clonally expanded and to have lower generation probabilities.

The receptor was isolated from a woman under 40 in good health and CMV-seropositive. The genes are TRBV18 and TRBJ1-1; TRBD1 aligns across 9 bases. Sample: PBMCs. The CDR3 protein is CASSPSDRGSGYTEAFF. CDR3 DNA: TGTGCCAGCTCACCATCGGACAGGGGCAGCGGCTACACTGAAGCTTTCTTT. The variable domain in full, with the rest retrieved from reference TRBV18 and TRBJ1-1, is NAGVMQNPRHLVRRRGQEARLRCSPMKGHSHVYWYRQLPEEGLKFMVYLQKENIIDESGMPKERFSAEFPKEGPSILRIQQVVRGDSAAYFCASSPSDRGSGYTEAFFGQGTRLTVV.